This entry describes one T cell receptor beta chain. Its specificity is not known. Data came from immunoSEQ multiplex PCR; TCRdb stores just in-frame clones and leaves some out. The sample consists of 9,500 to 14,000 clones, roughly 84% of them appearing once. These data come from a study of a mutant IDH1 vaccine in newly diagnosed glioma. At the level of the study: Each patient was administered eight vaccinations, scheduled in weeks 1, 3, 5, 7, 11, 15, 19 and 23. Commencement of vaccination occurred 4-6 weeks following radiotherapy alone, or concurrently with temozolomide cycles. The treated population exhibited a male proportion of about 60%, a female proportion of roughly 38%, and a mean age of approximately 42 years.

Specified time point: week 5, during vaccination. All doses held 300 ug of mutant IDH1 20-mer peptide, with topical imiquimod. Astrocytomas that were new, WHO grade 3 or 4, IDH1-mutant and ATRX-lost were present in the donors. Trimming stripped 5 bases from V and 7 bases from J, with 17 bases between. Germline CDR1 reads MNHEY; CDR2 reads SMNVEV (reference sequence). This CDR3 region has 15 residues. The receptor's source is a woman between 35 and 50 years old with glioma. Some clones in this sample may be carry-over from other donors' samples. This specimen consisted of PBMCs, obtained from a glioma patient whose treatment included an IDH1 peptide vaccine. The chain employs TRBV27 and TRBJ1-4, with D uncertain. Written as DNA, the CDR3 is TGTGCCAGCAGTCCCACCCCAGAATGGGGTGAAAAACTGTTTTTT. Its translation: CASSPTPEWGEKLFF.